These T cell receptor beta chains were read from a single sample in a study of control samples from healthy donors and cancer patients. TCRdb's copy holds only in-frame clones and misses some; the assay was immunoSEQ multiplex PCR. This table has 75,000 to 100,000 clones, about 86% appearing once. The sample comprised blood. The receptors originated from a woman aged 50 to 65 in good health. Both conserved end residues are part of each CDR3. A D gene is named only where the DNA matches it firmly. Some rows have no size entry. The others give once, few or many, or a class for an expanded clone.

j_gene: TRBJ2-1; abundance: .; v_gene: TRBV5-6; d_gene: .; CDR3nt: TGTGCCAGCAGCTTCTTAACCCCGGGACTTGCCTCCTACAATGAGCAGTTCTTC; CDR3aa: CASSFLTPGLASYNEQFF
j_gene: TRBJ2-5; abundance: .; v_gene: TRBV5-1; d_gene: TRBD2; CDR3nt: TGCGCCAGCAGCCCCCTAGCGGGGGTCAGAGGAGAGACCCAGTACTTC; CDR3aa: CASSPLAGVRGETQYF
j_gene: TRBJ2-1; abundance: .; v_gene: TRBV27; d_gene: .; CDR3nt: TGTGCCAGCAGAGGCAGCCGTTACAAGAATGAGCAGTTCTTC; CDR3aa: CASRGSRYKNEQFF
j_gene: TRBJ1-1; abundance: .; v_gene: TRBV4-2; d_gene: TRBD1; CDR3nt: TGTGCCAGCAGCTCGGACAGGGGAGTTAACACTGAAGCTTTCTTT; CDR3aa: CASSSDRGVNTEAFF
j_gene: TRBJ1-2; abundance: .; v_gene: TRBV19; d_gene: .; CDR3nt: TGTGCCAGTAGTAAGAGGAGGGACCGGGACCCGCGAGGCTACACCTTC; CDR3aa: CASSKRRDRDPRGYTF
j_gene: TRBJ2-7; abundance: .; v_gene: TRBV29-1; d_gene: .; CDR3nt: TGCAGCGTTGATGGGCCCTCCTACGAGCAGTACTTC; CDR3aa: CSVDGPSYEQYF
j_gene: TRBJ1-2; abundance: .; v_gene: TRBV7-9; d_gene: .; CDR3nt: TGTGCCAGCAGCTTAGCCGCGACAGACTATGGCTACACCTTC; CDR3aa: CASSLAATDYGYTF
j_gene: TRBJ1-2; abundance: .; v_gene: TRBV27; d_gene: .; CDR3nt: TGTGCCAGCAGTCTACAGGGAGGGGGGTCTAACTATGGCTACACCTTC; CDR3aa: CASSLQGGGSNYGYTF
j_gene: TRBJ2-1; abundance: .; v_gene: TRBV9; d_gene: TRBD2; CDR3nt: TGTGCCAGCAGCGTAGATAAGCGGGAGGGCCGTCTCAATGAGCAGTTCTTC; CDR3aa: CASSVDKREGRLNEQFF
j_gene: TRBJ1-1; abundance: .; v_gene: TRBV6-2/TRBV6-3; d_gene: TRBD1; CDR3nt: TGTGCCAGCAGTTGGATTCAGGGGGCGGGACAGGCTTTCTTT; CDR3aa: CASSWIQGAGQAFF
j_gene: TRBJ2-2; abundance: .; v_gene: TRBV5-1; d_gene: TRBD1; CDR3nt: TGCGCCAGCAGCCTCGGACAGGGGAGCGCCGGGGAGCTGTTTTTT; CDR3aa: CASSLGQGSAGELFF
j_gene: TRBJ2-3; abundance: .; v_gene: TRBV7-9; d_gene: TRBD2; CDR3nt: TGTGCCAGCAGCCCCGGACTAGCGGGGGGTAGGACAGATACGCAGTATTTT; CDR3aa: CASSPGLAGGRTDTQYF
j_gene: TRBJ1-4; abundance: .; v_gene: TRBV6-6; d_gene: .; CDR3nt: TGTGCCAGCAGTTTAAACCGGGGGAATGAAAAACTGTTTTTT; CDR3aa: CASSLNRGNEKLFF
j_gene: TRBJ2-6; abundance: .; v_gene: TRBV5-1; d_gene: TRBD1; CDR3nt: TGCGCCAGCAGCTCGCAGGGGGCTTCCGGGGCCAACGTCCTGACTTTC; CDR3aa: CASSSQGASGANVLTF
j_gene: TRBJ2-7; abundance: few; v_gene: TRBV7-9; d_gene: TRBD1; CDR3nt: TGTGCCAGCAGCCTTGGACAGGGGCCGCTAAATGGCGAGCAGTACTTC; CDR3aa: CASSLGQGPLNGEQYF
j_gene: TRBJ2-2; abundance: .; v_gene: TRBV7-9; d_gene: .; CDR3nt: TGTGCCAGCAGCCCATTTGTTACGCGGAACACCGGGGAGCTGTTTTTT; CDR3aa: CASSPFVTRNTGELFF
j_gene: TRBJ2-7; abundance: .; v_gene: TRBV6-5; d_gene: TRBD1; CDR3nt: TGTGCCAGCAGTTACTCGAGGGACAGGGTTCGCGAGCAGTACTTC; CDR3aa: CASSYSRDRVREQYF
j_gene: TRBJ2-1; abundance: .; v_gene: TRBV29-1; d_gene: .; CDR3nt: TGCAGCGTTGGAGCCTCCCAGGACAATGAGCAGTTCTTC; CDR3aa: CSVGASQDNEQFF
j_gene: TRBJ1-1; abundance: .; v_gene: TRBV2; d_gene: .; CDR3nt: TGTGCCACACAGGGAAACTCTGAAGCTTTCTTT; CDR3aa: CATQGNSEAFF
j_gene: TRBJ2-2; abundance: .; v_gene: TRBV2; d_gene: TRBD1; CDR3nt: TGTGCCAGCAAGGGCAGGGGGCTTTGGACCGGGGAGCTGTTTTTT; CDR3aa: CASKGRGLWTGELFF
j_gene: TRBJ2-2; abundance: .; v_gene: TRBV5-1; d_gene: .; CDR3nt: TGCGCCAGCAGCAAAAACAGGGTGGAGGACACCGGGGAGCTGTTTTTT; CDR3aa: CASSKNRVEDTGELFF
j_gene: TRBJ2-3; abundance: .; v_gene: TRBV19; d_gene: .; CDR3nt: TGTGCCAGTAGTCTCCTAGGATGGGACTCCTTGCAGTATTTT; CDR3aa: CASSLLGWDSLQYF
j_gene: TRBJ2-7; abundance: once; v_gene: TRBV6-1; d_gene: .; CDR3nt: TGTGCCAGCAGTGAAGTCGACGGAAACTACGAGCAGTACTTC; CDR3aa: CASSEVDGNYEQYF
j_gene: TRBJ2-5; abundance: .; v_gene: TRBV5-1; d_gene: .; CDR3nt: TGCGCCAGCGAGCGTTCTGGGAGACAAGAGACCCAGTACTTC; CDR3aa: CASERSGRQETQYF
j_gene: TRBJ2-5; abundance: .; v_gene: TRBV25-1; d_gene: .; CDR3nt: TGTGCCAGCAGTGAATACGGAGCGGTCCAAGAGACCCAGTACTTC; CDR3aa: CASSEYGAVQETQYF
j_gene: TRBJ2-6; abundance: few; v_gene: TRBV19; d_gene: .; CDR3nt: TGTGCCAGTAGACAGGGACGGTACTCTGGGGCCAACGTCCTGACTTTC; CDR3aa: CASRQGRYSGANVLTF
j_gene: TRBJ1-1; abundance: .; v_gene: TRBV28; d_gene: .; CDR3nt: TGTGCCAGCAGTCCCCCCGGGGTCCGGGGAACTGAAGCTTTCTTT; CDR3aa: CASSPPGVRGTEAFF
j_gene: TRBJ1-2; abundance: .; v_gene: TRBV19; d_gene: .; CDR3nt: TGTGCCAGTAGTATCGGCAGGACGGTGATGGGAGGCTACACCTTC; CDR3aa: CASSIGRTVMGGYTF
j_gene: TRBJ1-1; abundance: .; v_gene: TRBV18; d_gene: TRBD1; CDR3nt: TGTGCCAGCTCACCCCGCCAGGGGGGGAACACTGAAGCTTTCTTT; CDR3aa: CASSPRQGGNTEAFF
j_gene: TRBJ2-1; abundance: once; v_gene: TRBV9; d_gene: .; CDR3nt: TGTGCCAGCAGCGTAGGCGGGATCGTCTACAATGAGCAGTTCTTC; CDR3aa: CASSVGGIVYNEQFF
j_gene: TRBJ1-3; abundance: .; v_gene: TRBV4-3; d_gene: TRBD1; CDR3nt: TGCGCCAGCAGCCAAGAATACACAGGGGCATCTGGAAACACCATATATTTT; CDR3aa: CASSQEYTGASGNTIYF
j_gene: TRBJ2-1; abundance: .; v_gene: TRBV4-1; d_gene: .; CDR3nt: TGCGCCAGCAGCCAAGATGGACCACCGAATGAGCAGTTCTTC; CDR3aa: CASSQDGPPNEQFF
j_gene: TRBJ2-3; abundance: .; v_gene: TRBV5-1; d_gene: TRBD2; CDR3nt: TGCGCCAGCAGCTTGGGGCCGGGAGGGAGCACAGATACGCAGTATTTT; CDR3aa: CASSLGPGGSTDTQYF
j_gene: TRBJ2-3; abundance: .; v_gene: TRBV2; d_gene: .; CDR3nt: TGTGCCAGCAGCGAGGGACTTGTTGGCACAGATACGCAGTATTTT; CDR3aa: CASSEGLVGTDTQYF
j_gene: TRBJ2-5; abundance: .; v_gene: TRBV5-1; d_gene: TRBD1; CDR3nt: TGCGCCAGCGGGACAGGGGGGTCAGAGACCCAGTACTTC; CDR3aa: CASGTGGSETQYF
j_gene: TRBJ1-2; abundance: .; v_gene: TRBV29-1; d_gene: .; CDR3nt: TGCAGCGTTACAGATAACTATGGCTACACCTTC; CDR3aa: CSVTDNYGYTF
j_gene: TRBJ2-2; abundance: few; v_gene: TRBV7-8; d_gene: .; CDR3nt: TGTGCCAGCAGCTTAAGGGGACCGATCACCGGGGAGCTGTTTTTT; CDR3aa: CASSLRGPITGELFF
j_gene: TRBJ1-5; abundance: .; v_gene: TRBV12-1; d_gene: .; CDR3nt: TGTGCCAGCAGCTCCCTGGGGGGACTCAATCAGCCCCAGCATTTT; CDR3aa: CASSSLGGLNQPQHF
j_gene: TRBJ1-1; abundance: .; v_gene: TRBV6-1; d_gene: .; CDR3nt: TGTGCCAGCAGTTTGCCGGGAGAAACCACTGAAGCTTTCTTT; CDR3aa: CASSLPGETTEAFF
j_gene: TRBJ1-2; abundance: few; v_gene: TRBV28; d_gene: TRBD1; CDR3nt: TGTGCCAGCAGTTCGGGGACAGCCTATTATGGCTACACCTTC; CDR3aa: CASSSGTAYYGYTF
j_gene: TRBJ2-6; abundance: .; v_gene: TRBV7-2; d_gene: .; CDR3nt: TGTGCCAGCAGCTTAGGTAAAGGGTACGGGGCCAACGTCCTGACTTTC; CDR3aa: CASSLGKGYGANVLTF
j_gene: TRBJ2-7; abundance: .; v_gene: TRBV12-5; d_gene: TRBD1; CDR3nt: TGTGCTAGTGGTCCCGGACAGGCGTACGAGCAGTACTTC; CDR3aa: CASGPGQAYEQYF
j_gene: TRBJ2-1; abundance: .; v_gene: TRBV7-2; d_gene: TRBD2; CDR3nt: TGTGCCAGCAGCCCACAACGGGGGGGTTACAATGAGCAGTTCTTC; CDR3aa: CASSPQRGGYNEQFF
j_gene: TRBJ1-5; abundance: once; v_gene: TRBV28; d_gene: .; CDR3nt: TGTGCCAGCAGGGGAGCCTTGGACCAGCATTTT; CDR3aa: CASRGALDQHF
j_gene: TRBJ2-1; abundance: .; v_gene: TRBV4-3; d_gene: TRBD2; CDR3nt: TGCGCCAGCAGCACGCTAGCGGGGGGGCGGAATGAGCAGTTCTTC; CDR3aa: CASSTLAGGRNEQFF
j_gene: TRBJ1-4; abundance: .; v_gene: TRBV29-1; d_gene: .; CDR3nt: TGCAGCGTTGGGGGGCTGGATGAAAAACTGTTTTTT; CDR3aa: CSVGGLDEKLFF
j_gene: TRBJ2-1; abundance: .; v_gene: TRBV6-2/TRBV6-3; d_gene: TRBD2; CDR3nt: TGTGCCAGCACCCCTGTGGCGGGGGGGCTCAATGAGCAGTTCTTC; CDR3aa: CASTPVAGGLNEQFF
j_gene: TRBJ2-2; abundance: .; v_gene: TRBV6-5; d_gene: .; CDR3nt: TGTGCCAGCAGTTACTCGAGGAGGGTGAACACCGGGGAGCTGTTTTTT; CDR3aa: CASSYSRRVNTGELFF
j_gene: TRBJ1-1; abundance: .; v_gene: TRBV5-1; d_gene: .; CDR3nt: TGCGCCAGCAGCCCGGGACACGGGAACACTGAAGCTTTCTTT; CDR3aa: CASSPGHGNTEAFF
j_gene: TRBJ2-2; abundance: .; v_gene: TRBV7-2; d_gene: .; CDR3nt: TGTGCCAGCAGCTTAGTCGGGGGGCAGCCTTACACCGGGGAGCTGTTTTTT; CDR3aa: CASSLVGGQPYTGELFF
j_gene: TRBJ2-3; abundance: .; v_gene: TRBV3-1/TRBV3-2; d_gene: .; CDR3nt: TGTGCCAGCAGCCTGCTCTCCACAGATACGCAGTATTTT; CDR3aa: CASSLLSTDTQYF
j_gene: TRBJ2-7; abundance: .; v_gene: TRBV7-9; d_gene: .; CDR3nt: TGTGCCAGCAGCTTATCTCAGGGCGCCTCTGGCGAGCAGTACTTC; CDR3aa: CASSLSQGASGEQYF
j_gene: TRBJ1-1; abundance: .; v_gene: TRBV27; d_gene: .; CDR3nt: TGTGCCAGCAGTTTCGGCAACCTCCGTTCTAGGTTTGAAGCTTTCTTT; CDR3aa: CASSFGNLRSRFEAFF
j_gene: TRBJ1-3; abundance: few; v_gene: TRBV30; d_gene: .; CDR3nt: TGTGCCTGGAGTGTTCGGGGCTCTGGAAACACCATATATTTT; CDR3aa: CAWSVRGSGNTIYF
j_gene: TRBJ1-4; abundance: once; v_gene: TRBV25-1; d_gene: TRBD1; CDR3nt: TGTGCCAGCGGAAGTCCCGGGACAGGGATGAATGAAAAACTGTTTTTT; CDR3aa: CASGSPGTGMNEKLFF
j_gene: TRBJ1-6; abundance: .; v_gene: TRBV10-3; d_gene: .; CDR3nt: TGTGCCATCAAAGCCGGGACCGAGAATTCACCCCTCCACTTT; CDR3aa: CAIKAGTENSPLHF
j_gene: TRBJ1-2; abundance: .; v_gene: TRBV5-6; d_gene: TRBD1; CDR3nt: TGTGCCAGCAGTTTTGAAGCCGGACAGGGGGATGGCTACACCTTC; CDR3aa: CASSFEAGQGDGYTF
j_gene: TRBJ2-7; abundance: .; v_gene: TRBV5-6; d_gene: TRBD2; CDR3nt: TGTGCCAGCAGCCGAGGACTAGATCTGCGCGAGCAGTACTTC; CDR3aa: CASSRGLDLREQYF
j_gene: TRBJ1-5; abundance: .; v_gene: TRBV27; d_gene: .; CDR3nt: TGTGCCAGCAGTTTATCAACCCGGGACCGCGAACCCCAGCATTTT; CDR3aa: CASSLSTRDREPQHF